This T cell receptor beta chain is from a study of T cell changes during pregnancy in multiple sclerosis. The assay was immunoSEQ multiplex PCR, and TCRdb's table has in-frame clones only and misses some. Of some 45,000 clones in the sample, just under 95% were seen once. Germline V lookup: CDR1 MNHNS, CDR2 SASEGT. V lost 6 bases and J 12 bases, leaving 8 bases between the germline ends. CDR3 length: 10 amino acids. The chain is built from TRBV6-1 and TRBJ1-4; D gene unclear. Material: CD8+ T cells from peripheral blood mononuclear cells, obtained in the first trimester of pregnancy. This receptor was obtained from a female donor with multiple sclerosis, enrolled in a pregnancy study. The CDR3 sequence: CASRGGELFF. The CDR3, as DNA: TGTGCCAGCAGGGGCGGGGAACTGTTTTTT.